Listed below are T cell receptor beta chains from one sample, sequenced in a study of regulatory T cells in long-lasting Graves disease. From the multiplex PCR reads, TCRdb called clonotypes with MiXCR, one entry per CDR3 protein. This sample yields around 460,000 distinct CDR3 sequences, of which 20% to 25% are seen a single time; around 14% belongs to the top ten. Sequenced material: peripheral blood mononuclear cells (PBMCs), taken when the disease was refractory, from a patient treated with antithyroid drugs. These receptor sequences come from a female donor with Graves disease. Each CDR3 is given with its conserved first and last residue. The D gene is left open where the match is weak.

v_gene,d_gene,CDR3aa
TRBV18,.,CASSPPPHSGANVLTF
TRBV28,.,CASSLSRGFGGYTF
TRBV3-1,.,CASSQAGIYGYTF
TRBV20-1,.,CSARDPDSAYEQYF
TRBV5-5,.,CASSNGQTSNQPQHF
TRBV7-8,TRBD2,CASRSRRTSGGAGETQYF
TRBV19,.,CASTPRLGRPNTEAFF
TRBV6-1,TRBD1,CASSSSGQGFYGYTF
TRBV19,.,CASSIAPASRTTEAFF
TRBV6-2/TRBV6-3,TRBD1,CASSYGQGTDTQYF
TRBV7-6,.,CASSLEVFTNTGELFF
TRBV7-2,.,CASSQSYNSPLHF
TRBV28,.,CASSFLAGTDTQYF
TRBV5-8,.,CASSQGLGTVNTEAFF
TRBV3-1,.,CASSQQPSGGYTF
TRBV7-2,.,CASSSGKAFGLKEKLFF
TRBV7-2,TRBD2,CASSLGGLADSYEQYF
TRBV3-1,.,CASSQESATNEKLFF
TRBV7-9,TRBD1,CASRHKDRKLQETQYF
TRBV29-1,TRBD1,CSVGTGTGLQETQYF
TRBV11-3,TRBD1,CASSSPQGLNTGELFF
TRBV16,.,CASSPPRGNSPLHF
TRBV20-1,TRBD1,CSARDGQGVWPGNTIYF
TRBV20-1,TRBD2,CSARTSGSYQETQYF
TRBV20-1,.,CSAATPFNEGDTQYF
TRBV12-3/TRBV12-4,.,CATSLGGDTDTQYF
TRBV7-9,.,CASSSNTGFRVETQYF
TRBV4-3,.,CASSQDVGGRSYEQYF
TRBV29-1,TRBD1,CSVAPGTVYYGYTF
TRBV6-1,TRBD1,CASRMGQANEKLFF
TRBV28,TRBD2,CASSVLAEQYF
TRBV6-1,.,CASRRANEKLFF
TRBV29-1,TRBD1,CSVDTGVSNQPQHF
TRBV5-6,.,CASSEDSGWNSPLHF
TRBV6-1,TRBD1,CASRRQGGSNQPQHF
TRBV5-5,.,CASSRPRDTRQHSPLHF
TRBV19,.,CASSIESMGYEQYF
TRBV6-1,TRBD1,CASSTLGTATSSPYEQYF
TRBV7-2,.,CASSQRPSMRAFF
TRBV9,.,CASSVGRDSNQPQHF
TRBV7-2,.,CASSLGRASPNSPLHF
TRBV7-2,.,CASSYNRDMFYEQYF
TRBV11-1,TRBD1,CASSEDRTTNTEAFF
TRBV29-1,TRBD1,CSVIQGAGRTEAFF
TRBV28,.,CASSSGVPPDTQYF
TRBV27,.,CASSFQSNTEAFF
TRBV7-9,.,CASSAILGGALETQYF
TRBV5-1,.,CASSLAQGTYGYTF
TRBV27,.,CASSPDSNVLTF
TRBV19,.,CASRTYGSYSNQPQHF
TRBV7-2,.,CASSLSPAGNTGELFF
TRBV30,.,CAWSATQARGYEQYF
TRBV6-1,.,CASSLSTEYQLFF
TRBV20-1,.,CSARDGWAGELFF